Measured by frequency, the clone carrying this T cell receptor (beta chain) is medium-sized. The data were taken from a study of T cell clusters in autoimmune cytopenias. Study at large: TRB sequencing had a median around 51,000 reads and 2,350 distinct clonotypes per sample.

Tens of thousands of genome equivalents of blood DNA were amplified for TRB. Per the germline V gene, CDR1 is MNHEY and CDR2 is SMNVEV (reference sequence). The CDR3 totals 14 residues. TRB was amplified by touch-down multiplex PCR, primer pools A and B combined. TCRdb processed the multiplex PCR reads again and assigns one entry to each CDR3 protein, with no DNA. The sample's table shows 1,500 to 2,000 distinct CDR3 sequences. The sample taken for sequencing was peripheral blood. The sequence was obtained from a human donor with an autoimmune cytopenia or autoimmune hepatitis (not recorded which). The chain carries TRBV27 and TRBJ1-5. CDR3 region: CASSSLESNQPQHF.